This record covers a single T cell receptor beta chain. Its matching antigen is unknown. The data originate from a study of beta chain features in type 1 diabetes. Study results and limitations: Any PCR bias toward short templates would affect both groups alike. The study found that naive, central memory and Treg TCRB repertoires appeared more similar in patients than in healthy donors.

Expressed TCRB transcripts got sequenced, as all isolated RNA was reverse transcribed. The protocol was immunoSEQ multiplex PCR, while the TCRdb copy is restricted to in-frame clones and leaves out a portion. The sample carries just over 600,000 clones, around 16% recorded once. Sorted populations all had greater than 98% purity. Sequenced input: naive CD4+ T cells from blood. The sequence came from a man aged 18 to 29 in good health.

In nucleotides, the CDR3 is TGTGCCAGCAGCTTCCTAGGACTAGTCACCTACGAGCAGTACTTC. Protein sequence: CASSFLGLVTYEQYF. The chain carries TRBV7-2 and TRBJ2-7; TRBD2 agrees at 7 bases. The CDR3 loop spans 15 amino acids. Germline V gene data show CDR1 as SGHTA and CDR2 as FQGNSA. Trimming at V came to 3 bases and at J to 2 bases, leaving 7 bases not matched to a gene.